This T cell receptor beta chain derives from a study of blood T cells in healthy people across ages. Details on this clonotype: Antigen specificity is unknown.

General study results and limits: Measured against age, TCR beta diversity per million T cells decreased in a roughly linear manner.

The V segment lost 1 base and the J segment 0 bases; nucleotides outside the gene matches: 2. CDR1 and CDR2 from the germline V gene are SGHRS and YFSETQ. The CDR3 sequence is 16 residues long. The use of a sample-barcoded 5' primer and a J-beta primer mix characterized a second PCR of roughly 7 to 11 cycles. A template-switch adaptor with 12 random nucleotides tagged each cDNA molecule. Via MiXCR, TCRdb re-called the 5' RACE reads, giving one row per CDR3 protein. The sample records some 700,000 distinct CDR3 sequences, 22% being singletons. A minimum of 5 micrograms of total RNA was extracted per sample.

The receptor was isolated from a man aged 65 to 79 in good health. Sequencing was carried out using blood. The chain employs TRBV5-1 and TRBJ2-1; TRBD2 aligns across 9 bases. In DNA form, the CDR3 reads TGCGCCAGCAGCTTGAGCGGGGGGAACTCCTACAATGAGCAGTTCTTC. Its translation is CASSLSGGNSYNEQFF.